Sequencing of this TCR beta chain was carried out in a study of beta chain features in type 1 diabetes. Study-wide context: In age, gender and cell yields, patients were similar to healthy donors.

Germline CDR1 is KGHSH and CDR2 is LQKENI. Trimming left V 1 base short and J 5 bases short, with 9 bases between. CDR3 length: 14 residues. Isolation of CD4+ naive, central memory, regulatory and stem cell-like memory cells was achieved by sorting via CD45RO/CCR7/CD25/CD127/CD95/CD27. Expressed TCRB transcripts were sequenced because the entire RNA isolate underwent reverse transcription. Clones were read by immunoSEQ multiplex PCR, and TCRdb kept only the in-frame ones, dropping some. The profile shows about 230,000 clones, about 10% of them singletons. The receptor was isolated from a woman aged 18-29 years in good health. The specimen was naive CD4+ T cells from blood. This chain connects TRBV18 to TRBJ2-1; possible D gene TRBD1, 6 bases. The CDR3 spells CASSPQGVDNEQFF. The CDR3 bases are TGTGCCAGCTCACCACAGGGGGTGGACAATGAGCAGTTCTTC.